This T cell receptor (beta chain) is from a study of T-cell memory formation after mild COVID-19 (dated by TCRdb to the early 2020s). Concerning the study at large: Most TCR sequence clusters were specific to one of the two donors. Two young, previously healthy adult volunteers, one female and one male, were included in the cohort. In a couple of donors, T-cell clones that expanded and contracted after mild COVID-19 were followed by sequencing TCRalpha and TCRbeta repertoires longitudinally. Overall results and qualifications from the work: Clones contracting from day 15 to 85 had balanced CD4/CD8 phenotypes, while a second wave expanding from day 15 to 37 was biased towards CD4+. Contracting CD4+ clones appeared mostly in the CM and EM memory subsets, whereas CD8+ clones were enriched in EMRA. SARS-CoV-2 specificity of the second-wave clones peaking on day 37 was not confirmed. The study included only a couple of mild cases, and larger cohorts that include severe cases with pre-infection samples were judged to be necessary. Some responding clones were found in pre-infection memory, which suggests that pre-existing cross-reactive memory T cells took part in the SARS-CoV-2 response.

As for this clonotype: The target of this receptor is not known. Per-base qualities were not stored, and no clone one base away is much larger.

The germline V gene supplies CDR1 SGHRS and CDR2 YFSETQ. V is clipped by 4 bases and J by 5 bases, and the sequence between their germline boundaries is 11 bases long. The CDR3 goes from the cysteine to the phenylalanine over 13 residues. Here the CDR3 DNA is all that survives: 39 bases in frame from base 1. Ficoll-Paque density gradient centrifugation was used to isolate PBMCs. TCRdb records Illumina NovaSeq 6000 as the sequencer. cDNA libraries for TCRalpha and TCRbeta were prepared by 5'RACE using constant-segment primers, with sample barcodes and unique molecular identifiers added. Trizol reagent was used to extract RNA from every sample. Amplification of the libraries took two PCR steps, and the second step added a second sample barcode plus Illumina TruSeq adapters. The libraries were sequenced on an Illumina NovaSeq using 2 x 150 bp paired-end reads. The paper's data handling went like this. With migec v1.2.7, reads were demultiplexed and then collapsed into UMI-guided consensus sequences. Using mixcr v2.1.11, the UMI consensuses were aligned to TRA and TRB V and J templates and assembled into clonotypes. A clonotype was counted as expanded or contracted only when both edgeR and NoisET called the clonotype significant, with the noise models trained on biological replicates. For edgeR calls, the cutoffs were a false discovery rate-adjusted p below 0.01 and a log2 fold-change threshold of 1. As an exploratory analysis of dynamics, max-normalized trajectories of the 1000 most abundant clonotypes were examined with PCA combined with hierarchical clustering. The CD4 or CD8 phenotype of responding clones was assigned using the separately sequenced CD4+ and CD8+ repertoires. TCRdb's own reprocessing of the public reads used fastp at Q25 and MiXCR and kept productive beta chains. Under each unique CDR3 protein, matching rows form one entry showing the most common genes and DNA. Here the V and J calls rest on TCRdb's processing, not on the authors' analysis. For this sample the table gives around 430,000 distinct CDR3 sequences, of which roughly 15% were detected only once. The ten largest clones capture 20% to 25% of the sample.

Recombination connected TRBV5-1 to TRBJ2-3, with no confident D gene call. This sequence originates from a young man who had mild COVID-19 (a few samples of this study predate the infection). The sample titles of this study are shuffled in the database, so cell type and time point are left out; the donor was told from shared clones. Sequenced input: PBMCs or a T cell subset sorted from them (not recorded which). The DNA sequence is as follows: TGCGCCAGCAGCGTGGATTCTGGAGATACGCAGTATTTT. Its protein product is CASSVDSGDTQYF.